Presented here are 7 T cell receptor beta chains from one specimen sequenced in a study of T cell responses to AZD1222 COVID-19 vaccine. The protocol was immunoSEQ multiplex PCR, while the TCRdb copy is restricted to in-frame clones and leaves out a portion. The sample has fewer than 110,000 clones, roughly nine tenths seen once. Sample: peripheral blood, taken 28 days after the second AZD1222 dose. Receptors were obtained from an adult who received the AZD1222 COVID-19 vaccine.

This chain uses TRBV6-5 with TRBJ1-3; 7 bases line up with TRBD1. This CDR3 spans 15 amino acids. V was pared by 4 bases and J by 3 bases, with 6 bases of the junction left unmatched. Germline assignment: CDR1 MNHEY and CDR2 SVGAGI. The CDR3 DNA is TGTGCCAGCAGTTCCGGGACAGCTTATGGAAACACCATATATTTT. It yields the protein CASSSGTAYGNTIYF.

This chain links TRBV7-9 with TRBJ2-1, with 8 bases matching TRBD1. The CDR3 has 16 residues. The V segment lost 1 base and the J segment 4 bases; nucleotides outside the gene matches: 6. Germline CDR1 is SEHNR and CDR2 is FQNEAQ (reference sequence). CDR3 in DNA: TGTGCCAGCAGCTTAGTAGGACAGGGTATTTACAATGAGCAGTTCTTC. Its translation: CASSLVGQGIYNEQFF.

V usage is TRBV7-6 and J usage is TRBJ2-5; D call uncertain. CDR1 and CDR2 (germline): SGHVS, FNYEAQ. The CDR3 is 10 amino acids. The ends were cut back, 5 bases at V and 7 bases at J, with 5 bases in the middle. The CDR3 reads CASSKRTQYF. The CDR3 DNA reads TGTGCCAGCAGCAAGAGGACCCAGTACTTC.

The rearrangement joins TRBV28 to TRBJ2-1, with D unclear. The ends were cut back, 3 bases at V and 15 bases at J, with 12 bases in the middle. Germline V gene lookup returns CDR1 MDHEN and CDR2 SYDVKM. This CDR3 spans 11 amino acids. CDR3 nucleotide sequence: TGTGCCAGCAGTTTCTCGGCTAGATGGTTCTTC. It yields the protein CASSFSARWFF.

The J gene is TRBJ1-1, the V gene TRBV6-5, with 8 bases that match TRBD1. The CDR3 consists of 15 residues. Trimming took 2 bases from V and 1 from J; bases not matched to a gene: 3. Germline assignment: CDR1 MNHEY and CDR2 SVGAGI. The CDR3 DNA is TGTGCCAGCAGTTACCCCGGGACAGGGAACACTGAAGCTTTCTTT. It yields the protein CASSYPGTGNTEAFF.

This clone was counted only a few times. Other DNA sequences in this sample translate to the same CDR3. The chain is built from TRBV5-1 and TRBJ2-1; D ambiguous. The V gene lost 0 bases and the J gene lost 4 bases, with 11 bases spanning the gap. Looked up from germline, CDR1 is SGHRS and CDR2 is YFSETQ. This CDR3 comprises 15 residues. The CDR3 DNA is TGCGCCAGCAGCTTGGGGCAGCTGAGTTACAATGAGCAGTTCTTC. Translating it yields CASSLGQLSYNEQFF.

The V and J genes are TRBV19 and TRBJ1-3; D is uncertain. The V end was cut by 6 bases, the J end by 0 bases, with 3 bases between. The CDR3 runs to 12 residues. Germline CDR1 reads LNHDA; CDR2 reads SQIVND (reference sequence). In DNA form, the CDR3 reads TGTGCCAGTAGCGACTCTGGAAACACCATATATTTT. Amino acid sequence: CASSDSGNTIYF.